Included here is one T cell receptor beta chain sequence, with context. The study assigned cohorts using participant-reported clinical history. Profiling relied on immunoSEQ multiplex PCR, and the TCRdb table lists in-frame clones only, not all of them. Of about 220,000 clones listed, around 89% were seen once; the top ten hold about 16%. The sample originates from a study of blood T cell repertoires in COVID-19. Study-level information: T cells, B-cell-depleted T cells, or PBMCs supplied cDNA or gDNA.

Germline V gives CDR1 SEHNR, CDR2 FQNEAQ (reference sequence). Trimming removed 1 base from V and 7 bases from J, with 16 bases in between. This CDR3 region has 15 residues. The TCR sequence derives from a young man who had been exposed to COVID-19. The sequenced sample was PBMCs or T cells enriched from blood (not recorded which). The gene calls are TRBV7-9 and TRBJ1-2; D is perhaps TRBD1 (6 bases). The CDR3 nucleotides read TGTGCCAGCAGCTTAGATGTGGGGGCACAAATTGGCTACACCTTC. Translation gives CASSLDVGAQIGYTF.